This record looks at one TCR beta chain sequence and its context. This clone was observed a few times. Which antigen it targets is not known. Per-nucleotide qualities are absent, and no much larger clonotype sits a single base away. The sample comes from a study of cytomegalovirus exposure and HLA in healthy donors (dated by TCRdb to about 2017). For the study in its entirety: An earlier analysis of 587 of the donors reported roughly 300 Gb of sequence data and about 120 million unique TCR beta sequences obtained from about 170 million T cells. An early release covering about 600 HLA-typed donors comprised about 320 gigabases of sequencing data and tens of millions of unique TCR sequences. Among the roughly 410 genotyped donors, around 79% belonged to the genetic ancestry cluster associated with self-reported Caucasian donors. The study aimed to test whether signatures of past pathogen exposure could be identified by cataloging public T cell receptors. The T cell repertoires of some 700 subjects were profiled by immunosequencing and related to cytomegalovirus serostatus. A separate validation cohort of approximately 130 different subjects was used in addition to the roughly 700-subject first cohort. To predict cytomegalovirus infection status, the study combined high-throughput TCR immunosequencing, statistical association of individual TCRs with disease status, and machine learning. To study patterns of TCR occurrence, a later analysis re-analyzed previously published TCR beta repertoires from around 660 donors and added high-resolution HLA genotyping. Rather than using new phenotypic data, the later analysis identified candidate immune exposures from TCR beta sequences and from how often those sequences occurred across donors. To decide whether each TCR beta V gene segment behaved as functional or pseudogenic, an earlier analysis of approximately 600 of the donors relied on high-throughput TCR beta sequencing. Donor age, sex, ethnicity and CMV serostatus were collected together with the repertoire data. A later genetic analysis used genome-wide SNP genotypes for about three fifths of the 666 donors, treating that subset as a discovery cohort. Every discovery cohort repertoire had been produced on one sequencing platform. Class I and class II HLA loci were covered by the typing at four-digit resolution. Typing coverage varied by locus: roughly 620-640 donors for A, B, C, DRB1 and DQB1; some 520 for DQA1; 600 to 610 for DPA1; around 450 for DPB1. A handful of DR-DQ haplotypes were handled as single units for association and clustering because linkage in the cohort was strong. On average, roughly 250,000 unique TCR beta nucleotide sequences were sequenced per donor among 398 genotyped donors of the cohort, with roughly 19% of those sequences being non-productive. The full study reports these points: Several of the top co-occurrence clusters appeared to be linked to parvovirus B19, influenza, CMV and Epstein-Barr virus, according to a later analysis. In the study, around 160 TCR beta chains were listed as associated with cytomegalovirus. Cytomegalovirus status was reported to be diagnosed by the classifier with high specificity and sensitivity in both the original and validation cohorts. While some public TCRs were present in many individuals, most TCR sequences turned up only very rarely across donors. Some IMGT-functional V segments, including TRBV6-2 and TRBV6-3, could not be told apart with the 87-base-pair reads, so those segments were excluded. It was suggested by the authors that the approach could potentially be generalized to other disease states and immunological phenotypes. For the cohort, immune exposure information was limited to CMV serostatus. Correlated functional status among segregating V segments might reflect linkage disequilibrium, but an unknown experimental factor could not be ruled out. A further reported finding was that TCR beta sequences accurately predicted the HLA-A and HLA-B alleles for most subjects in the first cohort. Because HLA typing was unavailable for some donors at each locus, only the typed subset was used in association tests. In an earlier analysis of 500 to 650 of the donors, most TCR beta V segments appeared in productive rearrangements about 90% or about 30% of the time, broadly matching IMGT annotations. A few of the identified cytomegalovirus-associated TCR beta chains were confirmed in vitro to be specific for cytomegalovirus antigens. The cohort was sequenced for TCR beta chains only, and without alpha or paired-chain data the features that could be detected were limited. When HLA alleles, especially DR and DQ, strongly co-occurred, attributing TCR associations to individual alleles was difficult. A cluster of highly shared sequence variants was judged likely to represent a technical artifact of the sequencing pipeline. A later genetic analysis reported fewer N-insertions in productive TCRs among donors in an Asian-associated ancestry cluster than the roughly 700-donor mean. Because counts were too low, some 16 rarely observed V segments, including chromosome 9 orphons, were excluded from the earlier analysis of about 500 of the donors. A later analysis found that HLA-associated TCR beta chains were more clonally expanded and had lower generation probabilities than equally common non-associated chains. At a false discovery rate of 0.05, a later analysis linked 16,951 TCR beta sequences to specific HLA alleles. In a later analysis, TCR association rates were found to vary across HLA loci, with the most associated TCRs seen for DRB1 alleles and the fewest for HLA-C alleles. An association between a missense DCLRE1C variant and V-gene and J-gene trimming of TCR beta chains was found in a later genetic analysis and replicated in an independent cohort. Sequencing depth was assumed to be roughly uniform across donors in the presence/absence analyses, though that assumption may not hold. Most CMV-associated TCR beta chains appeared to be HLA-restricted in a later analysis, and the HLA associations seemed to be driven largely by CMV exposure.

Preparation of the library involved the immunoSEQ multiplex PCR assay. For the multiplex PCR, a mixture combining 60 forward primers for TCR Vbeta segments and 13 reverse primers for TCR Jbeta segments was used. Amplification of the CDR3 region of rearranged TCR beta genes was performed with a multiplex PCR assay on genomic DNA. The amplified TCR beta libraries were sequenced on the Illumina HiSeq System as 87-base-pair reads. The authors' pipeline ran thus. In a later analysis, roughly 80 million unique TCR beta chains were counted across the approximately 640 repertoires, and around 10 million of these chains were shared by at least two donors. Raw reads were error-corrected and collapsed into unique sequences with a nearest-neighbor algorithm that merged closely related sequences to remove PCR and sequencing errors. To assign V, D and J gene segments, CDR3 sequences were aligned to IMGT reference sequences. For a sequence to be retained, a match of at least six nucleotides was required to both a V gene segment and a J gene segment. A rearrangement was called productive if the CDR3 had no stop codons and remained in frame with V and J, and every other rearrangement was called non-productive. CDR3 was defined according to IMGT convention as the region running from the second conserved V-encoded cysteine to the conserved J-encoded phenylalanine. The earlier analysis of fewer than 750 of the donors excluded sequences that lacked an unambiguous match to a single V gene segment. In an earlier analysis of about 590 of the donors, a V segment was called functional when productive rearrangements were above 56.7%, and segregating when the standard deviation between donors exceeded 5%. A statistical classification framework was developed to diagnose cytomegalovirus status using the catalog of TCR beta chain sequences. V and J gene assignment, in a later analysis, came from comparing TCR nucleotide sequences with IMGT/GENE-DB human TR gene sequences. Using the TCRdist pipeline, a later analysis assigned CDR3 sequences along with most-parsimonious VDJ recombination scenarios. A later analysis defined each TCR beta chain by its CDR3 amino acid sequence plus V-gene family, and excluded reads lacking a unique V-gene family. In a later analysis, 550 to 650 highly shared, low-generation-probability nucleotide sequences were removed to address suspected cross-contamination and a sequencing artifact. A later analysis calculated a clonal expansion index for each public chain from normalized within-repertoire ranks of inferred template counts. A later analysis computed generation probabilities with a VDJ recombination model fitted to out-of-frame rearrangements, and checked the results against IGoR. A later analysis scored TCR-TCR, TCR-HLA and TCR-CMV co-occurrence with hypergeometric tests, applying a repertoire-size bias correction to TCR pairs. False discovery rates were estimated in a later analysis by permuting HLA or CMV assignments 20 times. In a later analysis, co-occurring TCRs were grouped using DBSCAN, and TCRdist sequence similarity was added for clustering within HLA-allele-positive subsets. Repertoires with fewer than 30,000 or more than 120,000 public chains were left out of co-occurrence clustering, as were about five repertoires with anomalous nucleotide sharing. TCRdb carries this immuneACCESS record with in-frame sequences only. Its versions omit some clonotypes, under half of them owing to an unresolved V gene in the studies checked, with the rest unexplained. The DNA was the basis for D and trimming; V, J and clone size are from that table. The sample records tens of thousands of clones, 70% to 80% of which are singletons. Of the sample, about 8% falls within the top ten clones.

The cysteine opens and the phenylalanine closes a CDR3 of 17 amino acids. Solely the CDR3 DNA is kept, with 51 bases framed from the first base. V is pruned by 5 bases and J by 7 bases, leaving 15 bases of the junction without a gene match. Per the germline V gene, SGHVS is the CDR1 and FQNEAQ is the CDR2. The cohort was made up of about 610 healthy bone marrow donors. At the time of sampling, every cohort member was nominally healthy, though immune exposures that went unrecorded were likely present. The donor was CMV seropositive and belonged to the group of more than 250 seropositive cohort members. Every donor gave a peripheral blood sample, and the peripheral blood mononuclear cells from that sample were used for TCR beta sequencing. The Qiagen DNeasy Blood Extraction Kit was used to extract genomic DNA from the blood cell samples.

This TCR was sampled from a woman younger than 45 in good health and CMV-seropositive. The sample taken for sequencing was PBMCs. This sequence uses TRBV7-8 and TRBJ2-1; 9 middle bases align to TRBD2. The CDR3 protein is CASSEQYPGLALNEQFF. The DNA reads TGTGCCAGCAGCGAACAGTACCCGGGACTAGCATTGAATGAGCAGTTCTTC.